This TCR beta chain was obtained from a study of cytomegalovirus exposure and HLA in healthy donors. Study-level points and caveats: TCR beta sequences reportedly predicted the HLA-A and HLA-B alleles of most subjects accurately. Roughly uniform sequencing depth across donors was assumed, possibly incorrectly. Among CMV-associated TCR beta chains, most appeared HLA-restricted in a later analysis.

J was trimmed by 1 base and V by 4 bases; bases with no gene match: 6. CDR3 length: 17 amino acids. Germline V gives CDR1 ENHRY, CDR2 SYGVKD. Notes on this clone: Its specificity is unknown.

Use of 60 Vbeta and 13 Jbeta primers characterized the PCR. Here immunoSEQ multiplex PCR was the method, and the copy in TCRdb shows in-frame clones only, minus some. The table shows roughly 110,000 clones, with under 70% occurring only once. This TCR was recovered from a man aged 30-40 years in good health and CMV-seropositive. Sequencing was performed on PBMCs. The chain combines TRBV10-3 with TRBJ2-2; TRBD2 aligns across 10 bases. DNA for the CDR3: TGTGCCATCAGTGCTATAAGACTAGCGGGGAACACCGGGGAGCTGTTTTTT. It specifies CAISAIRLAGNTGELFF.